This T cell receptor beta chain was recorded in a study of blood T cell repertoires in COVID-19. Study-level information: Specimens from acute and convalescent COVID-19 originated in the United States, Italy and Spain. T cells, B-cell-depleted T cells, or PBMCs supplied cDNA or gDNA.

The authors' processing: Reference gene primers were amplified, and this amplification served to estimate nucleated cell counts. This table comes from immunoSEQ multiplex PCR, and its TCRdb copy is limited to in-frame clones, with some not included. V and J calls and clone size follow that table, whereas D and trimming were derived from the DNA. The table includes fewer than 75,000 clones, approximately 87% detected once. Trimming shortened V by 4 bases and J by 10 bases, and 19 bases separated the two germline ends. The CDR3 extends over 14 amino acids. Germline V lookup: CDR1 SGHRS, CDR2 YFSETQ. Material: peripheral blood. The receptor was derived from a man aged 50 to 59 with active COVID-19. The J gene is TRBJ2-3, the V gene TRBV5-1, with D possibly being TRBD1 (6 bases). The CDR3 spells CASSTGTLLAAQYF. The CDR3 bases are TGCGCCAGCAGCACCGGGACATTACTCGCGGCGCAGTATTTT.